A selection of T cell receptor beta chains follows, all from one sample in a study of T cell repertoires in cytomegalovirus infection. TCRdb reanalysed the reads using MiXCR and keeps one entry per CDR3 protein. The sample lists more than 200,000 distinct CDR3 sequences, less than 9.5% seen once, with over 12% in the top ten. Material for sequencing was PBMCs. The receptor source for this set is a human donor in good health (CMV status not recorded). Some clones in this sample may be carry-over from other donors' samples. The CDR3 runs from the conserved cysteine through the conserved F or W. Fields, in order: J gene, D gene, clone size, V gene, CDR3 protein, CDR3 DNA. D genes are given only for firm matches. For some rows the clone size is stated as once, few or many, or as a class when expanded; others skip it.

TRBJ1-1,.,.,TRBV4-3,CASSRGIGNTEAFF,TGCGCCAGCAGCCGGGGGATAGGGAACACTGAAGCTTTCTTT
TRBJ2-7,TRBD1,.,TRBV18,CASSNGQDSYEQYF,TGTGCCAGCTCGAACGGACAGGACTCCTACGAGCAGTACTTC
TRBJ1-1,TRBD1,many,TRBV7-2,CASSLSRTGGEAFF,TGTGCCAGCAGCTTATCGCGGACAGGGGGCGAAGCTTTCTTT
TRBJ2-1,TRBD2,many,TRBV7-2,CASSLALAGGGNEQFF,TGTGCCAGCAGCTTAGCACTAGCGGGAGGGGGAAATGAGCAGTTCTTC
TRBJ2-7,.,many,TRBV7-6,CASSSRGYEQYF,TGTGCCAGCAGCTCCCGTGGGTACGAGCAGTACTTC
TRBJ2-1,TRBD2,many,TRBV7-2,CASTWGGSYNEQFF,TGTGCCAGCACTTGGGGCGGGAGTTACAATGAGCAGTTCTTC
TRBJ2-2,.,few,TRBV7-2,CASSLGLFANTGELFF,TGTGCCAGCAGCTTAGGCTTGTTCGCGAACACCGGGGAGCTGTTTTTT
TRBJ2-5,.,few,TRBV5-6,CASSLFQGSRTQYF,TGTGCCAGCAGCTTGTTTCAGGGATCAAGGACCCAGTACTTC
TRBJ2-5,TRBD1,few,TRBV6-2/TRBV6-3,CASRETGGGKTQYF,TGTGCCAGCAGGGAGACAGGGGGTGGGAAGACCCAGTACTTC
TRBJ1-5,.,few,TRBV20-1,CSAALGGAVTQPQHF,TGCAGTGCGGCCCTGGGAGGAGCGGTCACCCAGCCCCAGCATTTT
TRBJ2-1,TRBD2,.,TRBV7-2,CASSVRRGTEQFF,TGTGCCAGCAGCGTGCGGCGGGGGACTGAGCAGTTCTTC
TRBJ2-1,TRBD1,.,TRBV11-2,CASSLTGQGEQFF,TGTGCCAGCAGCCTCACCGGACAGGGTGAGCAGTTCTTC